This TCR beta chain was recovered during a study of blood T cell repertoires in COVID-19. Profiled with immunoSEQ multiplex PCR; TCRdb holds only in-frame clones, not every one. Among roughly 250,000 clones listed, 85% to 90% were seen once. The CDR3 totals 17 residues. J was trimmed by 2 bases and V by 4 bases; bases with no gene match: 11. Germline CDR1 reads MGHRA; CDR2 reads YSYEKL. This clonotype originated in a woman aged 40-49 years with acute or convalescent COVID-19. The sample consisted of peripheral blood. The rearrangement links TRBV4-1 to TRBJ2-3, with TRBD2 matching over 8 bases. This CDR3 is CASSRGGPRGYTDTQYF. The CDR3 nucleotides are TGCGCCAGCAGCCGCGGGGGGCCGCGAGGATACACAGATACGCAGTATTTT.